Following are 13 T cell receptor beta chains from one sample sequenced in a study of blood T cells in healthy people across ages. With a J-beta primer mix and a sample-barcoded 5' primer, a second PCR ran 7 to 11 cycles. MiXCR, applied by TCRdb to the 5' RACE reads, yields one record per CDR3 protein. The data show 710,000 or so distinct CDR3 sequences, about a third seen once. Sequenced material: blood. The receptors were gathered from a woman older than 75 in good health.

The gene calls are TRBV7-2 and TRBJ2-4; 9 positions agree with TRBD2. This CDR3 comprises 16 residues. With V trimmed by 5 bases and J by 5 bases, 10 bases remained unmatched. Per the germline V gene, CDR1 is SGHTA and CDR2 is FQGNSA. CDR3 sequence reads: CASSLKPGTSQNIQYF. The CDR3 bases are TGTGCCAGCAGCCTCAAGCCCGGGACTAGCCAAAACATTCAGTACTTC.

There are many counts of this clonotype. This rearrangement joins TRBV7-8 to TRBJ2-3; 7 positions match TRBD2. J lost 6 bases, V lost 3 bases, and 12 bases had no gene match. Germline CDR1 SGHVS, CDR2 FQNEAQ. This CDR3 is built from 16 residues. The CDR3 sequence: CASSFGGAGYRDTQYF. CDR3 DNA sequence: TGTGCCAGCAGCTTTGGTGGAGCGGGGTACAGGGATACGCAGTATTTT.

This clonotype was detected ten times or more. The chain couples TRBV6-1 to TRBJ1-1; 8 nucleotides match TRBD1. The CDR3 is 14 amino acids. The ends lost 7 bases at V and 2 bases at J; junction bases unmatched: 6. The germline gives CDR1 MNHNS, CDR2 SASEGT. CDR3 in amino acids: CASIMDRVNTEAFF. DNA of the CDR3: TGTGCCAGCATCATGGACAGGGTCAACACTGAAGCTTTCTTT.

This clonotype showed up many times. As DNA, the CDR3 is TGTGCCAGCAAGTGGCAGGGGGCGCCTGGGGCCAACGTCCTGACTTTC. It codes for CASKWQGAPGANVLTF. V usage is TRBV2 and J usage is TRBJ2-6; TRBD1 matches at 8 bases. Germline V gene sequence: CDR1 SNHLY, CDR2 FYNNEI. CDR3 size: 16 residues. Germline trimming cut 7 bases from V and 2 bases from J; bases unmatched to any gene: 7.

There are many counts of this clonotype. V usage is TRBV28 and J usage is TRBJ1-6; no definite D call. Germline CDR1 reads MDHEN; CDR2 reads SYDVKM. The CDR3 sequence is 14 residues long. V lost 3 bases to trimming and J lost 7 bases, with 10 bases between them. The chain's CDR3 is CASSFQTRNSPLHF. The CDR3 DNA reads as TGTGCCAGCAGTTTTCAAACGAGAAATTCACCCCTCCACTTT.

About this clonotype itself: Given a much more abundant clone one base away, this may be a read error. This sequence joins TRBV20-1 and TRBJ2-5, with 8 nucleotides matching TRBD1. V lost 0 bases, J lost 11 bases, and 17 bases stayed unmatched. Germline V lookup: CDR1 DFQATT, CDR2 SNEGSKA (reference sequence). The CDR3 spans 16 residues. DNA for the CDR3: TGCAGTGCTAGAGAAAACAGGGGGGACCACTACAATGAGCAGTACTTC. Its protein product is CSARENRGDHYNEQYF.

This clonotype was recorded many times. The chain links TRBV6-6 to TRBJ2-3, with no clear D. V lost 2 bases and J lost 0, with 6 bases in between. Germline V lookup: CDR1 MNHNY, CDR2 SVGAGI (reference sequence). This CDR3 is 14 amino acids long. DNA for the CDR3: TGTGCCAGCAGTTACGACCGGAGCACAGATACGCAGTATTTT. This encodes CASSYDRSTDTQYF.

J is TRBJ2-1 and V is TRBV15; D not resolved. From germline, CDR1 is LNHNV and CDR2 YYDKDF (reference sequence). This CDR3 spans 12 amino acids. V lost 0 bases, J lost 8 bases, and 5 bases lay in between. Written as DNA, the CDR3 is TGTGCCACCAGCAGAGATGTCGATGAGCAGTTCTTC. Encoded protein: CATSRDVDEQFF.

The V and J genes are TRBV7-2 and TRBJ2-6; D ambiguous. CDR1 is SGHTA and CDR2 is FQGNSA in the germline V gene. Trimming cost V 3 bases and J 0 bases, with 12 bases left between them. CDR3 length: 17 residues. Here the CDR3 DNA reads TGTGCCAGCAGCTTGAATGTAGTCCGCTCTGGGGCCAACGTCCTGACTTTC. The encoded protein is CASSLNVVRSGANVLTF.

This clonotype was detected many times. J is TRBJ1-5 and V is TRBV25-1; TRBD1 agrees at 10 bases. CDR3 length equals 20 residues. V shed 3 bases and J 4 bases; nucleotides not matched to a gene: 18. The germline V gene encodes CDR1 MGHDK and CDR2 SYGVNS. In nucleotides, the CDR3 is TGTGCCAGCAGTGATTCCGGGACAGGGGCCCCATGGAGGTGGAATCAGCCCCAGCATTTT. It codes for CASSDSGTGAPWRWNQPQHF.

The genes are TRBV29-1 and TRBJ1-2; D might be TRBD1 (5 bases). CDR3 length: 15 residues. Trimming took off 0 bases at V and 0 bases at J, with 11 bases between the two ends. Per the germline V gene, CDR1 is SQVTM and CDR2 is ANQGSEA. CDR3 nucleotide sequence: TGCAGCGTTGAAGATGGGGAGACAGCTAACTATGGCTACACCTTC. Its protein product is CSVEDGETANYGYTF.

The chain combines TRBV25-1 with TRBJ2-5, with D perhaps matching TRBD1 or TRBD2 (5 bases each). CDR3 size: 13 residues. CDR1 is MGHDK and CDR2 is SYGVNS in the germline V gene. The ends were cut back, 3 bases at V and 3 bases at J, with 8 bases in the middle. The CDR3 DNA sequence: TGTGCCAGCAGTGAGAGGGGAGAAGAGACCCAGTACTTC. As protein: CASSERGEETQYF. Drawing the rest from reference TRBV25-1 and TRBJ2-5, the complete variable domain is EADIYQTPRYLVIGTGKKITLECSQTMGHDKMYWYQQDPGMELHLIHYSYGVNSTEKGDLSSESTVSRIRTEHFPLTLESARPSHTSQYLCASSERGEETQYFGPGTRLLVL.

This clonotype was recorded many times. V usage is TRBV7-2 and J usage is TRBJ1-6; D not certain. This CDR3 has 13 residues. V was shortened by 5 bases and J by 13 bases, with 15 bases between the two germline ends. Germline V gene lookup returns CDR1 SGHTA and CDR2 FQGNSA. The chain's CDR3 is CASSPRATSPLHF. As DNA, the CDR3 is TGTGCCAGCAGCCCCCGGGCGACTTCGCCCCTCCACTTT.